This entry lists 23 T cell receptor beta chains sequenced from one sample in a study of neurological immune-mediated disorders. TCRdb re-called the 5' RACE reads through MiXCR, storing one row per CDR3 protein. The repertoire holds about 15,000 distinct CDR3 sequences, with 3.5% as singletons. The sample was CD8+ T cells from blood. All receptors come from a woman between 40 and 50 years old in good health.

This clonotype appeared many times. V usage is TRBV7-8 and J usage is TRBJ1-1; D possibly corresponds to TRBD1 (5 bases). The CDR3 is 16 amino acids. V was trimmed by 5 bases and J by 7 bases, leaving 23 bases between them. Germline V gene sequence: CDR1 SGHVS, CDR2 FQNEAQ. In DNA form, the CDR3 reads TGTGCCAGCAGCCGTGTGGGAGGGGAGTTGGATTATGAAGCTTTCTTT. Its protein product is CASSRVGGELDYEAFF.

There are many counts of this clonotype. V usage is TRBV27 and J usage is TRBJ1-1, with 8 bases that match TRBD1. Trimming took 5 bases from V and 1 from J; bases not matched to a gene: 3. The CDR3 has 14 residues. The germline V gene encodes CDR1 MNHEY and CDR2 SMNVEV (reference sequence). The CDR3 nucleotides read TGTGCCAGCAGTCCGGGACAGGAGAACACTGAAGCTTTCTTT. Amino acids: CASSPGQENTEAFF.

This clonotype was observed at least ten times. The genes are TRBV6-5 and TRBJ2-7, with 10 bases fitting TRBD2. V trimming: 6 bases; J trimming: 6 bases; junction bases outside the gene matches: 11. In germline, CDR1 is MNHEY, CDR2 SVGAGI. The CDR3 spans 15 residues. The CDR3 loop reads CASSLSASGSVEQYF. DNA of the CDR3: TGTGCCAGCAGCCTCAGCGCTAGCGGGAGTGTCGAGCAGTACTTC.

This clonotype was counted at least ten times. The rearrangement joins TRBV7-9 to TRBJ1-1; 7 bases match TRBD1. Germline V gene lookup returns CDR1 SEHNR and CDR2 FQNEAQ (reference sequence). The CDR3 sequence is 16 residues long. The trim removed 6 bases at V and 1 base at J, leaving 11 bases unmatched. CDR3 in DNA: TGTGCCAGCAGTCCTATTCGGGCAGGGGGGAACACTGAAGCTTTCTTT. It encodes CASSPIRAGGNTEAFF.

The sample holds many counts of this clonotype. The chain couples TRBV4-3 to TRBJ2-1; tentatively, D is TRBD2 (6 bases). The CDR3 loop spans 16 amino acids. V was pared by 4 bases and J by 5 bases, with 18 bases between. Looked up from germline, CDR1 is LGHNA and CDR2 is YSLEER. CDR3 amino acids: CASSPLGGEQDNEQFF. The CDR3 DNA follows: TGCGCCAGCAGCCCTCTAGGAGGGGAACAAGACAATGAGCAGTTCTTC.

Ten or more counts support this clonotype. The chain joins TRBV4-1 to TRBJ2-7; weak D call: TRBD1 (5 bases). Trimming took off 1 base at V and 2 bases at J, with 15 bases between the two ends. Germline CDR1 and CDR2: MGHRA and YSYEKL. The CDR3 has 16 residues. The CDR3 protein is CASSQGYGPDTYEQYF. The CDR3 DNA reads TGCGCCAGCAGCCAAGGTTACGGCCCGGACACCTACGAGCAGTACTTC.

This clonotype was picked up many times. The CDR3 sequence is CASSFTGAVNNEQFF. The CDR3 nucleotides are TGTGCCAGCAGCTTCACGGGAGCGGTCAACAATGAGCAGTTCTTC. The rearrangement links TRBV5-5 to TRBJ2-1; D may be TRBD2 (6 bases). Germline V lookup: CDR1 SGHKS, CDR2 YYEKEE (reference sequence). V was clipped by 2 bases and J by 5 bases, with 14 bases between them. The CDR3 extends over 15 amino acids.

This clonotype was seen ten or more times. This chain joins TRBV25-1 and TRBJ2-5, with 8 bases aligning to TRBD2. The CDR3 sequence is 16 residues long. With 2 bases clipped from V and 7 bases from J, the junction kept 12 bases outside the gene matches. CDR1 and CDR2 from the germline V gene are MGHDK and SYGVNS. For the CDR3, the DNA is TGTGCCAGCAGTGAAATTGTTGCGGGAGGCTCTGGGACCCAGTACTTC. It is translated as CASSEIVAGGSGTQYF.

This clonotype has ten or more counts. This chain connects TRBV6-6 to TRBJ1-2, with D maybe TRBD1 (6 bases). Germline V gene lookup returns CDR1 MNHNY and CDR2 SVGAGI (reference sequence). CDR3 length: 16 amino acids. The V gene lost 3 bases and the J gene lost 4 bases, with 18 bases spanning the gap. The CDR3 DNA reads TGTGCCAGCAGTTATCGGACAGTCCCGGAAGTCTATGGCTACACCTTC. The encoded protein is CASSYRTVPEVYGYTF.

This clonotype has ten or more counts. V is TRBV10-3 and J is TRBJ2-1; D is possibly TRBD1 (6 bases). This CDR3 region has 15 residues. V was shortened by 5 bases and J by 0 bases, with 11 bases between the two germline ends. CDR1 ENHRY and CDR2 SYGVKD come from the germline V gene. CDR3 nucleotide sequence: TGTGCCATCAGTTACAGGGTCAGCTCCTACAATGAGCAGTTCTTC. It encodes CAISYRVSSYNEQFF.

This clonotype was seen repeatedly, ten times or more. The gene calls are TRBV7-6 and TRBJ2-7, with a possible D match to TRBD2 (5 bases). This CDR3 has 12 residues. CDR1 SGHVS and CDR2 FNYEAQ come from the germline V gene. The germline V and J ends were trimmed by 5 bases and 3 bases, with 8 bases remaining between them. The DNA of the CDR3 is TGTGCCAGCAGCACTACTAGCTACGAGCAGTACTTC. Protein sequence: CASSTTSYEQYF.

V and J are TRBV20-1 and TRBJ2-7; D call uncertain. In germline, CDR1 is DFQATT, CDR2 SNEGSKA (reference sequence). The germline V and J ends were trimmed by 1 base and 2 bases, with 21 bases remaining between them. The CDR3 is 17 residues long. The CDR3 protein is CSARGIQFGLPPYEQYF. In nucleotides, the CDR3 is TGCAGTGCTAGAGGTATCCAGTTTGGGCTCCCACCCTACGAGCAGTACTTC.

This clonotype was observed many times. The rearrangement uses TRBV19 and TRBJ1-4; D is uncertain. The CDR3 contains 11 residues. With 11 bases removed from V and 5 bases from J, the gap between germline ends came to 9 bases. CDR1 and CDR2 from the germline V gene are LNHDA and SQIVND (reference sequence). The CDR3 nucleotides are TGTGCCTGTGGGCAGAATGAAAAACTGTTTTTT. Amino acids: CACGQNEKLFF.

This clonotype was counted at least ten times. The rearrangement links TRBV11-2 to TRBJ2-7; D ambiguous. The CDR3 runs 15 residues. V lost 1 base and J lost 5, with 15 bases in between. Per the germline V gene, CDR1 is SGHAT and CDR2 is FQNNGV. CDR3 bases: TGTGCCAGCAGCTTAGGCAAGGGCGGAAAGAACGAGCAGTACTTC. Its translation: CASSLGKGGKNEQYF.

This clonotype was counted at least ten times. The chain has TRBV3-1 and TRBJ2-7; 7 nucleotides agree with TRBD1. This CDR3 is 14 amino acids long. With 5 bases clipped from V and 2 bases from J, the junction kept 6 bases outside the gene matches. Germline-derived CDR1 and CDR2 are LGHDT and YNNKEL (reference sequence). The CDR3 spells CASSGGRGTYEQYF. In DNA, the CDR3 is TGTGCCAGCAGCGGGGGCAGGGGGACCTACGAGCAGTACTTC.

In its sample, this clonotype was seen many times. The chain has TRBV4-1 and TRBJ2-5; TRBD2 is a possible D gene (6 bases). Between the trimmed V and J ends, which lost 3 bases and 4 bases, there was a span of 12 bases. The CDR3 covers 14 residues. Germline V gene data show CDR1 as MGHRA and CDR2 as YSYEKL. The chain's CDR3 is CASSQEAGRETQYF. The CDR3 coding sequence is TGCGCCAGCAGCCAGGAGGCGGGACGAGAGACCCAGTACTTC.

This clonotype was seen repeatedly, ten times or more. The chain employs TRBV28 and TRBJ2-1; 10 bases match TRBD2. The germline gives CDR1 MDHEN, CDR2 SYDVKM. The CDR3 has 15 residues. V lost 5 bases, J lost 4 bases, and 5 bases stayed unmatched. This CDR3 reads CASSQREGDYNEQFF. The CDR3 DNA reads as TGTGCCAGCAGTCAGCGGGAGGGCGATTACAATGAGCAGTTCTTC.

By sample share, this clonotype is medium-sized. The chain couples TRBV5-6 to TRBJ2-1, with D unresolved. V was clipped by 7 bases and J by 4 bases, with 9 bases between them. CDR3 length equals 12 residues. Germline V CDR1 and CDR2: SGHDT, YYEEEE. The CDR3, as DNA: TGTGCCAGCGTCGCTGGATACAATGAGCAGTTCTTC. Amino acid sequence: CASVAGYNEQFF.

This clonotype was recorded at least ten times. V and J are TRBV6-5 and TRBJ2-1; D perhaps matches TRBD2 (5 bases). CDR3 size: 11 residues. Trimming took off 2 bases at V and 10 bases at J, with 6 bases between the two ends. CDR1 is MNHEY and CDR2 is SVGAGI in the germline V gene. The CDR3 DNA reads as TGTGCCAGCAGTTACCCGGGAGAGCAGTTCTTC. It specifies CASSYPGEQFF.

This clonotype was detected many times. The V gene is TRBV29-1, the J gene TRBJ2-7; D gene ambiguous. CDR1 and CDR2 (germline): SQVTM, ANQGSEA. V was pared by 1 base and J by 0 bases, with 7 bases between. This CDR3 is 13 amino acids long. In DNA form, the CDR3 reads TGCAGCGTTGAAGGTCCGGACTCCTACGAGCAGTACTTC. It translates to CSVEGPDSYEQYF.

This clonotype came up many times. The J gene is TRBJ2-7, the V gene TRBV12-3 or TRBV12-4; the D gene could be TRBD1 or TRBD2 (5 bases each). Trimming cost V 6 bases and J 1 base, with 16 bases left between them. The CDR3 runs 15 residues. In DNA, the CDR3 is TGTGCCAGCAGAGAACCGGGACGGGGATCCTACGAGCAGTACTTC. Amino acid sequence: CASREPGRGSYEQYF.

At least ten counts were recorded for this clonotype. The chain employs TRBV27 and TRBJ2-2, with a tentative D call TRBD2 (5 bases). This CDR3 region has 20 residues. Germline V lookup: CDR1 MNHEY, CDR2 SMNVEV (reference sequence). V was cut by 0 bases and J by 4 bases, with 24 bases left in between. CDR3 in amino acids: CASSLSVGADMTKATGELFF. Written as DNA, the CDR3 is TGTGCCAGCAGTTTATCGGTCGGAGCGGATATGACTAAAGCCACCGGGGAGCTGTTTTTT.

This clonotype was counted many times. The chain couples TRBV14 to TRBJ2-1; possibly TRBD1 or TRBD2 for D (6 bases each). Germline CDR1 SGHDN, CDR2 FVKESK. The V and J ends lost 0 bases and 4 bases respectively, with 10 bases between them. CDR3 size: 15 residues. The CDR3 loop reads CASSQERGGYNEQFF. In nucleotides, the CDR3 is TGTGCCAGCAGCCAAGAAAGAGGGGGGTACAATGAGCAGTTCTTC.